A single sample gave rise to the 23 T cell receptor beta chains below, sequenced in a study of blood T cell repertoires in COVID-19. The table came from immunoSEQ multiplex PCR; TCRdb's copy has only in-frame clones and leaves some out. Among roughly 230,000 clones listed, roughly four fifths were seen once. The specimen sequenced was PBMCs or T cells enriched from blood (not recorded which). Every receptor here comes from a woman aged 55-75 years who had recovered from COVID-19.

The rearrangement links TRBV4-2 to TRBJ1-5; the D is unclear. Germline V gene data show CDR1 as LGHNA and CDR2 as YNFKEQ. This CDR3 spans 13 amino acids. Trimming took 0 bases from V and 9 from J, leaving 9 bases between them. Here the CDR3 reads CASSQELSGPQHF. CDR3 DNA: TGTGCCAGCAGCCAAGAATTATCGGGGCCCCAGCATTTT.

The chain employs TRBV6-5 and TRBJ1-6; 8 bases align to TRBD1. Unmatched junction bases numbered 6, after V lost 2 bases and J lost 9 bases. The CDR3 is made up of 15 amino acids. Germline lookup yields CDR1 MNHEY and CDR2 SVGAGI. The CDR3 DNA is TGTGCCAGCAGTTACGGGACAGGTTACCTTTCACCCCTCCACTTT. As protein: CASSYGTGYLSPLHF.

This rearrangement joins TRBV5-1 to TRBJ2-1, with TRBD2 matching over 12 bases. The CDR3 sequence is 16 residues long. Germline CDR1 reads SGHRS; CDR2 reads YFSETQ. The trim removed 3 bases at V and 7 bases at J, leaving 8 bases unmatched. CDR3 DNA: TGCGCCAGCAGCTATGGCACTAGCGGGGGGCGGAATGAGCAGTTCTTC. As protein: CASSYGTSGGRNEQFF. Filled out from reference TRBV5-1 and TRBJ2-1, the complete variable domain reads KAGVTQTPRYLIKTRGQQVTLSCSPISGHRSVSWYQQTPGQGLQFLFEYFSETQRNKGNFPGRFSGRQFSNSRSEMNVSTLELGDSALYLCASSYGTSGGRNEQFFGPGTRLTVL.

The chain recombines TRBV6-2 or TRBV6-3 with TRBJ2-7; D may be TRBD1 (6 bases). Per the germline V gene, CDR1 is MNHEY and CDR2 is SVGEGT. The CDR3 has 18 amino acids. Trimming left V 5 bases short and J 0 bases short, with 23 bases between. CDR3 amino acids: CASSASTPYREHSYEQYF. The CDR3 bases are TGTGCCAGCAGTGCATCAACTCCTTACAGGGAACACTCCTACGAGCAGTACTTC.

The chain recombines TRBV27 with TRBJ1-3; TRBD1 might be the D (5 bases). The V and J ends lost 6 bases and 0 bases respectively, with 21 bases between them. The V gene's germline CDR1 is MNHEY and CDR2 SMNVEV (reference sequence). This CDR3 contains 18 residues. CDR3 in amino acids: CASRSTAWGTVSGNTIYF. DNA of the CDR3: TGTGCCAGCAGAAGCACCGCCTGGGGCACCGTCTCTGGAAACACCATATATTTT.

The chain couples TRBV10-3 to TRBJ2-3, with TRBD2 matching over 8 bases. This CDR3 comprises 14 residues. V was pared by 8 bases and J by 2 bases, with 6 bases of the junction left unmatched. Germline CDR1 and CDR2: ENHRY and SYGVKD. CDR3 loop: CAIGLAENTDTQYF. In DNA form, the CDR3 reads TGTGCCATCGGACTAGCTGAGAACACAGATACGCAGTATTTT.

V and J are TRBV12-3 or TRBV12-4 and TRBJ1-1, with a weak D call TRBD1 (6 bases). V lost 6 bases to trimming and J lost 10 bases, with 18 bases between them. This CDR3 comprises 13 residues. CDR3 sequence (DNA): TGTGCCAGCAGGGCCCAGGTTGGGGGCAGAGCTTTCTTT. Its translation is CASRAQVGGRAFF.

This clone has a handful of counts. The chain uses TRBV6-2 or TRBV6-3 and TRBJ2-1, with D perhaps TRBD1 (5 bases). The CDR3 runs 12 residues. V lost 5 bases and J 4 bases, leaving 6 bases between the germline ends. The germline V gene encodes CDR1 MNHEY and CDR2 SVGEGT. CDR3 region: CASSRQYNEQFF. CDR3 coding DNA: TGTGCCAGCAGTCGACAGTACAATGAGCAGTTCTTC.

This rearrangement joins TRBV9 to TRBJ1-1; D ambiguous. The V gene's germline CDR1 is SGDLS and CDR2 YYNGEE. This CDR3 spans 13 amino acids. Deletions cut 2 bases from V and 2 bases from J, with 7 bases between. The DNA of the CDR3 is TGTGCCAGCAGCGTGCAGAAAAACACTGAAGCTTTCTTT. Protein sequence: CASSVQKNTEAFF. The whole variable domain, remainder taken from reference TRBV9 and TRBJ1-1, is DSGVTQTPKHLITATGQRVTLRCSPRSGDLSVYWYQQSLDQGLQFLIQYYNGEERAKGNILERFSAQQFPDLHSELNLSSLELGDSALYFCASSVQKNTEAFFGQGTRLTVV.

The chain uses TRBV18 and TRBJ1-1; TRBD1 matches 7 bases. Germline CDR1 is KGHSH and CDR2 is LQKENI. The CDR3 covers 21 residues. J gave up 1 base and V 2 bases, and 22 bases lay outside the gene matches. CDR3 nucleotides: TGTGCCAGCTCACCAATCTTACGGCCAGGGGGTTCTCCAGAGGAGAACACTGAAGCTTTCTTT. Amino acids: CASSPILRPGGSPEENTEAFF. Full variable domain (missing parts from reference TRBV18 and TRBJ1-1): NAGVMQNPRHLVRRRGQEARLRCSPMKGHSHVYWYRQLPEEGLKFMVYLQKENIIDESGMPKERFSAEFPKEGPSILRIQQVVRGDSAAYFCASSPILRPGGSPEENTEAFFGQGTRLTVV.

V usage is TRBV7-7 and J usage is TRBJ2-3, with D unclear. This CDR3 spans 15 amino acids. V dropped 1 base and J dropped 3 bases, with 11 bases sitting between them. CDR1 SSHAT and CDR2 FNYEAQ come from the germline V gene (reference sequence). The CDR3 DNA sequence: TGTGCCAGCAGCTTAGGCTCGGGTGGAACAGATACGCAGTATTTT. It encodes CASSLGSGGTDTQYF.

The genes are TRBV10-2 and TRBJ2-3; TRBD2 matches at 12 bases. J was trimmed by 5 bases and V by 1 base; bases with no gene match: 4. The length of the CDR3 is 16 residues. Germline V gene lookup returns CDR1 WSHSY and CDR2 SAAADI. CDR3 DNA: TGCGCCAGCAGTGAGTGGTCTAGCGGGAGGGAAGATACGCAGTATTTT. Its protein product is CASSEWSSGREDTQYF.

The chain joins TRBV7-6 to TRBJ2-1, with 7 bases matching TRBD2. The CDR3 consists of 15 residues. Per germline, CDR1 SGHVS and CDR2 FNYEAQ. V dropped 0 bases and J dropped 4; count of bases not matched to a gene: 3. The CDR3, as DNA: TGTGCCAGCAGCTTAGCGGGGGGGACTTACAATGAGCAGTTCTTC. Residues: CASSLAGGTYNEQFF.

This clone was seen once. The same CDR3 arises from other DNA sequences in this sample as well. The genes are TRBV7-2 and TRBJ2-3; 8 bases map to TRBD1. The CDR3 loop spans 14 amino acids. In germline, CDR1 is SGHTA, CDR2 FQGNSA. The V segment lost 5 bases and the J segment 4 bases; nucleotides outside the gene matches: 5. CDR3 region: CASSLGQGSDTQYF. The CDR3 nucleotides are TGTGCCAGCAGCCTTGGACAGGGATCAGATACGCAGTATTTT.

In DNA form, the CDR3 reads TGTGCCAGCAGCCGAACAGGGGTGAACGAGCAGTACTTC. Amino acid sequence: CASSRTGVNEQYF. The chain recombines TRBV5-4 with TRBJ2-7, with 7 bases identical to TRBD1. The V segment lost 4 bases and the J segment 5 bases; nucleotides outside the gene matches: 6. This CDR3 contains 13 residues. Germline CDR1 is SGHNT and CDR2 is YYREEE (reference sequence).

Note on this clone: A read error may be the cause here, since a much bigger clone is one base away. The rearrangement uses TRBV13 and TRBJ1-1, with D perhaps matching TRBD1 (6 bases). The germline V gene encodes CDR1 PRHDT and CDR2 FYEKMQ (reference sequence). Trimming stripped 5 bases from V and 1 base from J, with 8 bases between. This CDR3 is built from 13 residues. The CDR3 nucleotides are TGTGCCAGCAGCGCCAGGGGGAACACTGAAGCTTTCTTT. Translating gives CASSARGNTEAFF.

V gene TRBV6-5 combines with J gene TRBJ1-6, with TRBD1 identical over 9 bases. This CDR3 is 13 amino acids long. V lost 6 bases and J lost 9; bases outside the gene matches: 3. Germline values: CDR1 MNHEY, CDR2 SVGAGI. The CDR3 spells CASRTGGTSPLHF. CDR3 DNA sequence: TGTGCCAGCAGGACAGGGGGGACTTCACCCCTCCACTTT.

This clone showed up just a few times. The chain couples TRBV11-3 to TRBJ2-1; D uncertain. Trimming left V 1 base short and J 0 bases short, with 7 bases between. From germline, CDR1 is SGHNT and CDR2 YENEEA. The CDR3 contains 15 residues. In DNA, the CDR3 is TGTGCCAGCAGCTTAGCCCCCAGCTCCTACAATGAGCAGTTCTTC. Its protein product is CASSLAPSSYNEQFF.

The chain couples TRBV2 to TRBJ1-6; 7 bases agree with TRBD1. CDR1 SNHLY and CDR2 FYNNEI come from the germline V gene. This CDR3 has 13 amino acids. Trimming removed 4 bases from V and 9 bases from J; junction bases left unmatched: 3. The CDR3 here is CASSGQGGSPLHF. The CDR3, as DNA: TGTGCCAGCAGTGGACAGGGCGGTTCACCCCTCCACTTT.

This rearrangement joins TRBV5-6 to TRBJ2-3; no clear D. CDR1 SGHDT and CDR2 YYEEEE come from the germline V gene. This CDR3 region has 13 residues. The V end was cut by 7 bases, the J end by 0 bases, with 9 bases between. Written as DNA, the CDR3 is TGTGCCAGCGCCCTATATAGCACAGATACGCAGTATTTT. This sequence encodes CASALYSTDTQYF.

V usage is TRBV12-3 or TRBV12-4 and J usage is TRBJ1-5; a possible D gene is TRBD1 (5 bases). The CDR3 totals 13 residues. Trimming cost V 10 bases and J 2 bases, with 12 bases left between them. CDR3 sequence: CATGTSRNQPQHF. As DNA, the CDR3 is TGTGCCACGGGGACTAGTCGCAATCAGCCCCAGCATTTT.

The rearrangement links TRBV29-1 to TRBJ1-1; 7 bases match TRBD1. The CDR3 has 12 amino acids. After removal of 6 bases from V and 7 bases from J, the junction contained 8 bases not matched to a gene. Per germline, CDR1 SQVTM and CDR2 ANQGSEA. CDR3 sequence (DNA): TGCAGCGTCATGACAGGGCCGCTTGAAGCTTTCTTT. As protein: CSVMTGPLEAFF.

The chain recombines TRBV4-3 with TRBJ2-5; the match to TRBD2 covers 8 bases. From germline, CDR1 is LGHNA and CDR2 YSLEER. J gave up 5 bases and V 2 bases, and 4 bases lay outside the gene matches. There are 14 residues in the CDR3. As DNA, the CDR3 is TGCGCCAGCAGCCAATTAGCGGGGTGGGAGACCCAGTACTTC. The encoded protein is CASSQLAGWETQYF.